The source of this T cell receptor (beta chain) is a study of T cell responses to AZD1222 COVID-19 vaccine. Regarding the study as a whole: The span of vaccine-associated CD4 TCRs extended across spike, with dominance at 160-218 and 743-854. Repertoire samples came only from after the peak T cell response. The reported proportion of spike-specific TCRs targeting unmutated variant regions was nearly half.

The V gene's germline CDR1 is SGHTA and CDR2 FQGTGA. The CDR3 runs 14 residues. V lost 5 bases, J lost 8 bases, and 16 bases lay in between. The table came from immunoSEQ multiplex PCR; TCRdb's copy has only in-frame clones and leaves some out. The sample shows approximately 200,000 clones, approximately 94% of them seen only once. On this clone: Its target is unknown.

The sequenced sample was peripheral blood, obtained on day 0 of AZD1222 vaccination. The receptor comes from an adult in good health. This chain links TRBV7-3 with TRBJ2-1; maybe TRBD2 (6 bases). This CDR3 is CASSPVGSGDEQFF. For the CDR3, the DNA is TGTGCCAGCAGCCCCGTGGGATCGGGGGATGAGCAGTTCTTC. The variable domain in full, completed from reference TRBV7-3 and TRBJ2-1, reads GAGVSQTPSNKVTEKGKYVELRCDPISGHTALYWYRQSLGQGPEFLIYFQGTGAADDSGLPNDRFFAVRPEGSVSTLKIQRTERGDSAVYLCASSPVGSGDEQFFGPGTRLTVL.